Following are 21 T cell receptor beta chains from one sample sequenced in a study of blood T cell repertoires in COVID-19. Assay: immunoSEQ multiplex PCR; the TCRdb copy retains only in-frame clones and omits some. The data hold about 200,000 clones, with less than 85% observed a single time. Sequenced: PBMCs or T cells enriched from blood (not recorded which). These receptor sequences come from a woman aged 60-75 years with acute COVID-19.

The chain carries TRBV10-3 and TRBJ2-2; TRBD2 matches at 8 bases. This CDR3 spans 14 amino acids. From germline, CDR1 is ENHRY and CDR2 SYGVKD. Trimming cost V 6 bases and J 6 bases; bases outside gene matches: 6. The CDR3 loop reads CAISQTSEAGELFF. The CDR3 bases are TGTGCCATCAGCCAGACTAGCGAGGCCGGGGAGCTGTTTTTT.

V gene TRBV28 combines with J gene TRBJ1-2; the D gene is possibly TRBD1 (5 bases). The CDR3 covers 13 residues. Looked up from germline, CDR1 is MDHEN and CDR2 is SYDVKM. Trimming cost V 6 bases and J 3 bases, with 11 bases left between them. The CDR3 is CASRLGTYYGYTF. In DNA, the CDR3 is TGTGCCAGCAGGTTAGGGACTTACTATGGCTACACCTTC.

This chain joins TRBV25-1 and TRBJ1-4; possible D gene TRBD1, 5 bases. Germline V gene data show CDR1 as MGHDK and CDR2 as SYGVNS. Trimming pared 8 bases from V and 8 bases from J, leaving 18 bases between. This CDR3 has 14 amino acids. The CDR3 DNA is TGTGCCAGCGGGGCGGGCGGCGGGGGGGAAAAACTGTTTTTT. This codes for CASGAGGGGEKLFF.

The chain couples TRBV7-2 to TRBJ1-1; 7 bases line up with TRBD1. The CDR3 is 14 residues long. J lost 5 bases, V lost 4 bases, and 7 bases had no gene match. The germline CDR1 and CDR2 sequences are SGHTA and FQGNSA. The DNA for the CDR3 is TGTGCCAGCAGCTCCGACAGGGAAAGAACTGAAGCTTTCTTT. This gives the protein CASSSDRERTEAFF.

CDR3 nucleotides: TGTGCCAGCAGCTTAGCGGCAGGGAGAAACACCATATATTTT. Protein product: CASSLAAGRNTIYF. The rearrangement links TRBV7-9 to TRBJ1-3, with D maybe TRBD1 (5 bases). Per the germline V gene, CDR1 is SEHNR and CDR2 is FQNEAQ (reference sequence). The germline V and J ends were trimmed by 0 bases and 5 bases, with 8 bases remaining between them. This CDR3 has 14 amino acids.

The rearrangement uses TRBV10-3 and TRBJ2-4; the match to TRBD2 covers 7 bases. Trimming cost V 0 bases and J 13 bases; bases outside gene matches: 9. Germline V gene sequence: CDR1 ENHRY, CDR2 SYGVKD. The CDR3 is 14 amino acids. The CDR3 region has the DNA TGTGCCATCAGTGAGTCGAGCCAGCGGGGTTTCCAGTACTTC. Translation gives CAISESSQRGFQYF.

The chain joins TRBV19 to TRBJ1-4; maybe TRBD1 (6 bases). Looked up from germline, CDR1 is LNHDA and CDR2 is SQIVND (reference sequence). The CDR3 runs to 14 residues. Trimming cost V 8 bases and J 4 bases, with 14 bases left between them. DNA for the CDR3: TGTGCCAGTCGTCGGACAGAAGATAATGAAAAACTGTTTTTT. Translated: CASRRTEDNEKLFF.

V gene TRBV11-2 combines with J gene TRBJ2-1, with D perhaps TRBD2 (5 bases). The V gene's germline CDR1 is SGHAT and CDR2 FQNNGV. The CDR3 length is 12 residues. V was cut by 6 bases and J by 7 bases, with 10 bases left in between. The CDR3 DNA is TGTGCCAGCAGAAATCCGGGGAATGAGCAGTTCTTC. Amino acid sequence: CASRNPGNEQFF.

The chain has TRBV3-1 (or the pseudogene TRBV3-2) and TRBJ2-1; 9 bases line up with TRBD2. With 2 bases clipped from V and 0 bases from J, the junction kept 8 bases outside the gene matches. Germline V CDR1 and CDR2: LGHDT, YNNKEL (reference sequence). CDR3 length: 18 residues. The CDR3 DNA is TGTGCCAGCAGCCAAAGCGGGGGGCCGCCAAGCTCCTACAATGAGCAGTTCTTC. This sequence encodes CASSQSGGPPSSYNEQFF.

The chain carries TRBV5-1 and TRBJ2-1, with 10 bases matching TRBD2. From germline, CDR1 is SGHRS and CDR2 YFSETQ. Trimming cost V 2 bases and J 10 bases; bases outside gene matches: 9. This CDR3 spans 15 amino acids. The CDR3 is CASSLQREGLQEQFF. Written as DNA, the CDR3 is TGCGCCAGCAGCTTACAGCGGGAGGGCCTTCAAGAGCAGTTCTTC.

J is TRBJ2-5 and V is TRBV19; the match to TRBD2 covers 8 bases. This CDR3 is 17 amino acids long. Germline V gives CDR1 LNHDA, CDR2 SQIVND (reference sequence). Trimming removed 3 bases from V and 4 bases from J; junction bases left unmatched: 13. Here the CDR3 reads CASSISPLAGRGETQYF. The CDR3 DNA reads TGTGCCAGTAGTATTTCCCCCTTAGCGGGAAGGGGAGAGACCCAGTACTTC.

Details on this clone: Different DNA sequences within this sample yield the same CDR3. The V gene is TRBV18, the J gene TRBJ2-5; 9 positions agree with TRBD1. The CDR3 runs 14 residues. Germline V lookup: CDR1 KGHSH, CDR2 LQKENI. The trim removed 6 bases at V and 2 bases at J, leaving 4 bases unmatched. CDR3: CASSPGTGQETQYF. The CDR3 coding sequence is TGTGCCAGCTCGCCCGGGACAGGGCAAGAGACCCAGTACTTC.

This chain joins TRBV18 and TRBJ1-3; D is undetermined. The length of the CDR3 is 17 residues. CDR1 is KGHSH, CDR2 LQKENI, per germline. V dropped 3 bases and J dropped 5 bases, with 20 bases sitting between them. Here the CDR3 DNA reads TGTGCCAGCTCACCGGGAGGTTCTCCTTTAAAGAGAAACACCATATATTTT. Amino acids: CASSPGGSPLKRNTIYF.

The chain couples TRBV7-9 to TRBJ1-1; D perhaps matches TRBD1 (6 bases). The CDR3 runs 12 residues. Trimming removed 5 bases at V and 9 bases at J, with 13 bases between. Germline CDR1 is SEHNR and CDR2 is FQNEAQ (reference sequence). The CDR3 DNA reads TGTGCCAGCAGCGCACAGGGATCCCAAGCTTTCTTT. It encodes CASSAQGSQAFF.

This chain joins TRBV5-4 and TRBJ2-1; 7 bases match TRBD2. After removal of 5 bases from V and 9 bases from J, the junction contained 14 bases not matched to a gene. Germline assignment: CDR1 SGHNT and CDR2 YYREEE (reference sequence). This CDR3 region has 15 residues. CDR3 coding DNA: TGTGCCAGCAGTTGGGGGGATGGGCGGGAGAGTGAGCAGTTCTTC. This codes for CASSWGDGRESEQFF.

This rearrangement joins TRBV6-5 to TRBJ1-4, with 9 positions matching TRBD1. Germline trimming cut 2 bases from V and 5 bases from J; bases unmatched to any gene: 0. The CDR3 is made up of 14 amino acids. The V gene's germline CDR1 is MNHEY and CDR2 SVGAGI. CDR3 in amino acids: CASSYGTGNEKLFF. CDR3 DNA sequence: TGTGCCAGCAGTTACGGGACAGGGAATGAAAAACTGTTTTTT.

The chain is built from TRBV3-1 (or the pseudogene TRBV3-2) and TRBJ2-7; 7 bases agree with TRBD1. V was clipped by 4 bases and J by 2 bases; unmatched bases: 5. The CDR3 is 14 amino acids. CDR1 and CDR2 (germline): LGHDT, YNNKEL (reference sequence). The CDR3 nucleotides are TGTGCCAGCAGCCCACAGGGGCCAACCTACGAGCAGTACTTC. This codes for CASSPQGPTYEQYF.

The chain links TRBV14 to TRBJ1-2, with 9 bases lining up with TRBD1. This CDR3 is 15 amino acids long. Germline CDR1 and CDR2: SGHDN and FVKESK. V lost 5 bases, J lost 3 bases, and 7 bases stayed unmatched. The CDR3 bases are TGTGCCAGCAGCAAGAACAGGGGGCCAGACTATGGCTACACCTTC. Protein: CASSKNRGPDYGYTF.

The table lists this clone with a count of one. The gene calls are TRBV28 and TRBJ1-2; TRBD1 agrees at 12 bases. The CDR3 is made up of 15 amino acids. The germline gives CDR1 MDHEN, CDR2 SYDVKM. J was trimmed by 5 bases and V by 6 bases; bases with no gene match: 7. The CDR3 protein is CASRGQGARGYGYTF. The CDR3 DNA follows: TGTGCCAGCAGGGGACAGGGGGCGCGGGGATATGGCTACACCTTC.

The gene calls are TRBV19 and TRBJ2-7, with TRBD2 matching over 7 bases. CDR3 size: 16 residues. Per germline, CDR1 LNHDA and CDR2 SQIVND (reference sequence). Trimming took 5 bases from V and 3 from J; bases not matched to a gene: 13. The CDR3, as DNA: TGTGCCAGTAGTCCCAACCTCCGGGGGGATCTCTACGAGCAGTACTTC. The encoded protein is CASSPNLRGDLYEQYF. Drawing the rest from reference TRBV19 and TRBJ2-7, the complete variable domain is DGGITQSPKYLFRKEGQNVTLSCEQNLNHDAMYWYRQDPGQGLRLIYYSQIVNDFQKGDIAEGYSVSREKKESFPLTVTSAQKNPTAFYLCASSPNLRGDLYEQYFGPGTRLTVT.

The chain has TRBV5-4 and TRBJ1-6, with no clear D. The CDR3 has 12 residues. Trimming shortened V by 4 bases and J by 10 bases, and 9 bases separated the two germline ends. Germline V gene data show CDR1 as SGHNT and CDR2 as YYREEE (reference sequence). Here the CDR3 DNA reads TGTGCCAGCAGCACGGGAGGGTCACCCCTCCACTTT. Its translation: CASSTGGSPLHF.